Shown below are 13 T cell receptor beta chains from a single sample sequenced in a study of Ad26.COV2.S vaccination and SARS-CoV-2 variants. The assay was immunoSEQ multiplex PCR, and TCRdb's table has in-frame clones only and misses some. This table has more than 300,000 clones, approximately 86% appearing once. Treatment in this sample: some 20 received Ad26.COV2.S at low or high dose, single or two shots; about 5 received placebo; per-sample allocation not given. Sampling happened 63 days after the first vaccine or placebo injection. Sequenced here: peripheral blood, sampled in a trial of Ad26.COV2.S vaccine versus placebo. Receptors were obtained from a person between 18 and 60 years old who received the Ad26.COV2.S COVID-19 vaccine or a placebo.

This clone was detected only once. The chain employs TRBV6-5 and TRBJ2-1, with D uncertain. The CDR3 consists of 11 residues. V shed 7 bases and J shed 7 bases, with 8 bases lying between them. CDR1 is MNHEY, CDR2 SVGAGI, per germline. This CDR3 is CASKAFNEQFF. CDR3 sequence (DNA): TGTGCCAGCAAAGCGTTTAATGAGCAGTTCTTC.

The chain couples TRBV5-5 to TRBJ1-5, with D tentatively TRBD1 (6 bases). The germline gives CDR1 SGHKS, CDR2 YYEKEE (reference sequence). This CDR3 spans 13 amino acids. Trimming removed 4 bases at V and 5 bases at J, with 10 bases between. The CDR3 is CASSPQGDQPQHF. CDR3 coding DNA: TGTGCCAGCAGCCCACAGGGTGATCAGCCCCAGCATTTT.

The table lists this clone with a count of one. The chain couples TRBV6-9 to TRBJ2-1; tentatively, D is TRBD2 (6 bases). Trimming took 3 bases from V and 0 from J, leaving 21 bases between them. The CDR3 spans 19 residues. The germline V gene encodes CDR1 MNHGY and CDR2 SVAAGI. CDR3 in DNA: TGTGCCAGCAGTTACCGGCGGAGCGGGCCCATTACCTCCTACAATGAGCAGTTCTTC. This encodes CASSYRRSGPITSYNEQFF.

This chain uses TRBV7-2 with TRBJ2-1; 13 bases match TRBD2. Germline loops: CDR1 SGHTA, CDR2 FQGNSA. There are 15 residues in the CDR3. Unmatched junction bases numbered 2, after V lost 6 bases and J lost 3 bases. The CDR3 DNA sequence: TGTGCCAGCAGTCGACTAGCGGGGGGCTACAATGAGCAGTTCTTC. Amino acids: CASSRLAGGYNEQFF.

This chain links TRBV21-1 with TRBJ2-3; the D call in the table, TRBD1, was not verified against the DNA. TRBV21-1 constitutes a pseudogene. The CDR3 has 15 amino acids. CDR3 nucleotide sequence: TGTGCCAGCAGCATCTTGACAGGGAATAGGCATACGCAGTATTTT. Protein sequence: CASSILTGNRHTQYF.

V and J are TRBV5-4 and TRBJ1-1, with TRBD1 matching 8 bases. The CDR3 has 17 residues. Losses at the gene ends were 5 bases for V and 2 bases for J; bases not matched to a gene: 14. Germline-derived CDR1 and CDR2 are SGHNT and YYREEE (reference sequence). CDR3 protein: CASRAGQGTSPNTEAFF. The CDR3 nucleotides read TGTGCCAGCAGGGCAGGACAGGGAACCTCCCCTAACACTGAAGCTTTCTTT. Full variable domain (outside the CDR3, taken from reference TRBV5-4 and TRBJ1-1): ETGVTQSPTHLIKTRGQQVTLRCSSQSGHNTVSWYQQALGQGPQFIFQYYREEENGRGNFPPRFSGLQFPNYSSELNVNALELDDSALYLCASRAGQGTSPNTEAFFGQGTRLTVV.

The chain joins TRBV6-5 to TRBJ2-7, with unresolved D. CDR1 is MNHEY, CDR2 SVGAGI, per germline. This CDR3 region has 11 residues. V was clipped by 0 bases and J by 6 bases, with 3 bases between them. The DNA for the CDR3 is TGTGCCAGCAGTTACTCCGGCGAGCAGTACTTC. This codes for CASSYSGEQYF.

A few counts support this clone. The chain combines TRBV7-9 with TRBJ1-5; no firm D call. The CDR3 totals 17 residues. Trimming left V 5 bases short and J 0 bases short, with 17 bases between. Per germline, CDR1 SEHNR and CDR2 FQNEAQ (reference sequence). The CDR3 coding sequence is TGTGCCAGCAGCCACGGGCAGGAAATCACTAGCAATCAGCCCCAGCATTTT. This translates into CASSHGQEITSNQPQHF. The variable domain in full, with the rest retrieved from reference TRBV7-9 and TRBJ1-5, is DTGVSQNPRHKITKRGQNVTFRCDPISEHNRLYWYRQTLGQGPEFLTYFQNEAQLEKSRLLSDRFSAERPKGSFSTLEIQRTEQGDSAMYLCASSHGQEITSNQPQHFGDGTRLSIL.

The chain has TRBV19 and TRBJ1-5; maybe TRBD1 (5 bases). Germline V gives CDR1 LNHDA, CDR2 SQIVND (reference sequence). CDR3 length: 16 residues. V was pared by 3 bases and J by 3 bases, with 15 bases between. This CDR3 is CASSIARDSTNQPQHF. The CDR3, as DNA: TGTGCCAGTAGTATCGCCCGGGACTCTACCAATCAGCCCCAGCATTTT.

The chain couples TRBV25-1 to TRBJ1-5; no reliable D call. V was pared by 1 base and J by 9 bases, with 13 bases between. CDR1 and CDR2 (germline): MGHDK, SYGVNS. This CDR3 contains 14 residues. DNA for the CDR3: TGTGCCAGCAGTGAATTAGCCCCTCGGGGGCCCCAGCATTTT. It codes for CASSELAPRGPQHF. Together with reference TRBV25-1 and TRBJ1-5, the CDR3 gives the full variable domain: EADIYQTPRYLVIGTGKKITLECSQTMGHDKMYWYQQDPGMELHLIHYSYGVNSTEKGDLSSESTVSRIRTEHFPLTLESARPSHTSQYLCASSELAPRGPQHFGDGTRLSIL.

Comments on this clone: Other DNA sequences in the same sample also yield this CDR3. The genes are TRBV18 and TRBJ2-7; 9 bases align to TRBD1. Looked up from germline, CDR1 is KGHSH and CDR2 is LQKENI. CDR3 length equals 14 residues. Trimming took 6 bases from V and 2 from J; bases not matched to a gene: 5. As DNA, the CDR3 is TGTGCCAGCTCCCCCGGGACAGGGACCTACGAGCAGTACTTC. This gives the protein CASSPGTGTYEQYF.

In its sample, this clone was seen a few times. The chain links TRBV28 to TRBJ2-7, with 8 bases identical to TRBD2. This CDR3 comprises 11 residues. Germline V lookup: CDR1 MDHEN, CDR2 SYDVKM. The V and J ends lost 10 bases and 3 bases, in that order; junction bases with no gene match: 2. The CDR3 coding sequence is TGTGCCACAACTAGCGGCTACGAGCAGTACTTC. This gives the protein CATTSGYEQYF.

This chain joins TRBV7-2 and TRBJ2-7; 8 bases match TRBD1. The CDR3 consists of 15 residues. Germline values: CDR1 SGHTA, CDR2 FQGNSA. J lost 4 bases, V lost 1 base, and 6 bases had no gene match. The CDR3 nucleotides are TGTGCCAGCAGCTTAGATCCAGGGGGCGGTTACGAGCAGTACTTC. This gives the protein CASSLDPGGGYEQYF.